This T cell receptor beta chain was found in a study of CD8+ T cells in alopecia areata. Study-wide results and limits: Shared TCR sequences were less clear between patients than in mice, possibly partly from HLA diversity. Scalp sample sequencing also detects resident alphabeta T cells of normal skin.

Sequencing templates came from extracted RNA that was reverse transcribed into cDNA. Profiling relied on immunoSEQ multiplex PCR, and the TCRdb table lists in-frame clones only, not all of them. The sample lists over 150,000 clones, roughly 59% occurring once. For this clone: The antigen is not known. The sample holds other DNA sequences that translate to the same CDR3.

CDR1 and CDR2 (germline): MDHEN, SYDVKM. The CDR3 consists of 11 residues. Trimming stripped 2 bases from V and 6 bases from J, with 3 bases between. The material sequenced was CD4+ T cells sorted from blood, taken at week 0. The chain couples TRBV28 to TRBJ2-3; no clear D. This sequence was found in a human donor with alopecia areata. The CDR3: CASSLLDTQYF. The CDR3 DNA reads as TGTGCCAGCAGTTTACTGGATACGCAGTATTTT. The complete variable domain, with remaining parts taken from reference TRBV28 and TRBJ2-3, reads DVKVTQSSRYLVKRTGEKVFLECVQDMDHENMFWYRQDPGLGLRLIYFSYDVKMKEKGDIPEGYSVSREKKERFSLILESASTNQTSMYLCASSLLDTQYFGPGTRLTVL.